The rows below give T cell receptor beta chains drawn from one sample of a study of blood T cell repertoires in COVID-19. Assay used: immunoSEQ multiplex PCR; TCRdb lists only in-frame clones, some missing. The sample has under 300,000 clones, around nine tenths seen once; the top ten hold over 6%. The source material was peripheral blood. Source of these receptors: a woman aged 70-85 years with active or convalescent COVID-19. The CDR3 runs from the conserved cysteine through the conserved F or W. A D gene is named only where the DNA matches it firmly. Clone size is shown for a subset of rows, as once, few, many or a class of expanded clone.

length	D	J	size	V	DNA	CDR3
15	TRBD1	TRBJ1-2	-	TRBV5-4	TGTGCCAGCAGCGACGGGACAGGGGCCCAGGGAGGCTACACCTTC	CASSDGTGAQGGYTF
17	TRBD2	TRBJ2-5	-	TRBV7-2	TGTGCCAGCAGCCCCCCCCCGGGTAGCGGGGGGCAAGAGACCCAGTACTTC	CASSPPPGSGGQETQYF
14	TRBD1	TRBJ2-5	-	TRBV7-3	TGTGCCAGCAGGCCAACAGGGGGCCCAGAGACCCAGTACTTC	CASRPTGGPETQYF
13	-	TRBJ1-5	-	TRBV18	TGTGCCAGCTCCGCAGGGAACAATCAGCCCCAGCATTTT	CASSAGNNQPQHF
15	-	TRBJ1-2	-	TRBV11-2	TGTGCCAGCACCTCGGGCCTCCGGACTGTAGAGAACTACACCTTC	CASTSGLRTVENYTF
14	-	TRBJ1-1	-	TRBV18	TGTGCCAGCTCACCGAACCGGGATTCCCCTGAAGCTTTCTTT	CASSPNRDSPEAFF
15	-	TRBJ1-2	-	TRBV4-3	TGCGCCAGCAGCCAAGTAGCCGGAACCCGGAATTTATACACCTTC	CASSQVAGTRNLYTF
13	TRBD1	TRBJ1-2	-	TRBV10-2	TGCGCCAGCAGTCAGGGGGACAACTATGGCTACACCTTC	CASSQGDNYGYTF
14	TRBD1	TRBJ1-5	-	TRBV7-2	TGTGCCAGCAGCTCCGGGACAGTTAATCAGCCCCAGCATTTT	CASSSGTVNQPQHF
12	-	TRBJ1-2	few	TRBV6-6	TGTGCCAGCAGCGGGAACACGGAGGGCTACACCTTC	CASSGNTEGYTF
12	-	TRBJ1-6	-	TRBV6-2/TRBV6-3	TGTGCCAGCAGTGACAGAGGTTCACCCCTCCACTTT	CASSDRGSPLHF
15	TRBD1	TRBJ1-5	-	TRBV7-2	TGTGCCAGCAGCCCACGGACAGGGAGGAACCAGCCCCAGCATTTT	CASSPRTGRNQPQHF
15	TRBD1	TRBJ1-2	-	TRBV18	TGTGCCAGCTCACCATTCTCTACGGGACAGAATGGCTACACCTTC	CASSPFSTGQNGYTF
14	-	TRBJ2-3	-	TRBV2	TGTGCCAGCGAAGGAAGGGGGGGAGCAGATACGCAGTATTTT	CASEGRGGADTQYF
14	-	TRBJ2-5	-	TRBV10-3	TGTGCCATCAGTGAGAATGGCAGGGGAGAGACCCAGTACTTC	CAISENGRGETQYF
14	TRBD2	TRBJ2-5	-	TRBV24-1	TGTGCCACCTCTTCTGCGGGGGGCGGAGAGACCCAGTACTTC	CATSSAGGGETQYF
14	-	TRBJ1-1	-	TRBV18	TGTGCCAGCTCACAATCTAGTACAGGGACTGAAGCTTTCTTT	CASSQSSTGTEAFF
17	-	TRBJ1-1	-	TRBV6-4	TGTGCCAGCAGTGACAGTGAGCACTTGATAGCGCCCACTGAAGCTTTCTTT	CASSDSEHLIAPTEAFF
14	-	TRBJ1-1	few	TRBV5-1	TGCGCCAGCAGCATCGGGGGTACGGACCAGAGACCTTTCTTT	CASSIGGTDQRPFF
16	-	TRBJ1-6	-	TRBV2	TGTGCCAGCAGTCGGGGTCTCGCTGTGGGTAATTCACCCCTCCACTTT	CASSRGLAVGNSPLHF
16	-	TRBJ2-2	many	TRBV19	TGTGCCAGTAGTGTCGCCGGGACTGCGAACACCGGGGAGCTGTTTTTT	CASSVAGTANTGELFF
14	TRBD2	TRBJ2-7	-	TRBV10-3	TGTGCCATCAGACCCGGGACTAGCGGGTACGAGCAGTACTTC	CAIRPGTSGYEQYF
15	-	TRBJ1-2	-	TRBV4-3	TGCGCCAGCAGCCAACGGACACCCACTAACTATGGCTACACCTTC	CASSQRTPTNYGYTF
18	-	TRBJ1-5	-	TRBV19	TGTGCCAGTAGTCTCCGACAGACAGGCATCGATAGCAATCAGCCCCAGCATTTT	CASSLRQTGIDSNQPQHF
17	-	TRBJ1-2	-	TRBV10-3	TGTGCCATCAGTGAGTCGACAGGAGCCCCTATTACTTATGGCTACACCTTC	CAISESTGAPITYGYTF
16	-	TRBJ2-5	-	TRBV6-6	TGTGCCAGCACAAGGGCGGAGAGACCCGGGAAGGAGACCCAGTACTTC	CASTRAERPGKETQYF
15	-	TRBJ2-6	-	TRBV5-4	TGTGCCAGCAGCCAAGATAGCTCTGGGGCCAACGTCCTGACTTTC	CASSQDSSGANVLTF
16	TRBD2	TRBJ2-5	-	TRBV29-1	TGCAGCGTCCCCGGGGGCAGCGGGGGGGCCGTAGAGACCCAGTACTTC	CSVPGGSGGAVETQYF
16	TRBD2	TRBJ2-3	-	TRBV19	TGTGCCAGTAGTTCTTTCAGCGGGGGGATCACAGATACGCAGTATTTT	CASSSFSGGITDTQYF
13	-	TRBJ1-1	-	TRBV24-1	TGTGCCACCAGTGATCCGGGAAGGGCGGAAGCTTTCTTT	CATSDPGRAEAFF
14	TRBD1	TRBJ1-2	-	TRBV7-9	TGTGCCAGCAGACTGGACAGGGGGACGGGCGGCTACACCTTC	CASRLDRGTGGYTF
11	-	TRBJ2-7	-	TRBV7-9	TGTGCCAGCAGCTTCAGCTACGAGCAGTACTTC	CASSFSYEQYF
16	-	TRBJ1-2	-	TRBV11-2	TGTGCCAGCAGCTTAGGGGCGAGGGGGACTAACTATGGCTACACCTTC	CASSLGARGTNYGYTF
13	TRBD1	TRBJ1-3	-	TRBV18	TGTGCCAGCTCCCCCCCCAGGGGGAACACCATATATTTT	CASSPPRGNTIYF
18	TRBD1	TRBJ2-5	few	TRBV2	TGTGCCAGCAGCCCCGGACAGGGTATGGCGGGCATGGGAGAGACCCAGTACTTC	CASSPGQGMAGMGETQYF
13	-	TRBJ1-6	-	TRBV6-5	TGTGCCAGTAGGAGCATAGCCAATTCACCCCTCCACTTT	CASRSIANSPLHF
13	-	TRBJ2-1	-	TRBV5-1	TGCGCCAGCCGACTAGGGAATAACAATGAGCAGTTCTTC	CASRLGNNNEQFF
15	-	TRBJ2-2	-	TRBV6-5	TGTGCCAGCATCTACTCGGGGGCTTACACCGGGGAGCTGTTTTTT	CASIYSGAYTGELFF
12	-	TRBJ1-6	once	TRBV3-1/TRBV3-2	TGTGCCAGCAGCCAAGGTCAATCACCCCTCCACTTT	CASSQGQSPLHF
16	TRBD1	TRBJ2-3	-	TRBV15	TGTGCCACCAGCAGACCGGGACAGGGGGCAGTAGATACGCAGTATTTT	CATSRPGQGAVDTQYF